These 23 T cell receptor beta chains came from one sample sequenced in a study of blood T cell dynamics during melanoma immunotherapy. Time point reported: pre-treatment baseline. Method: immunoSEQ multiplex PCR; TCRdb's copy keeps in-frame clones and lacks some. Seen here are roughly 9,700 clones, approximately 90% observed once, and the top ten hold roughly a third. Source: blood, taken from a patient treated with checkpoint blockade. These receptors came from a human donor with melanoma.

The chain carries TRBV15 and TRBJ2-1, with D perhaps TRBD1 (6 bases). V lost 1 base and J lost 2, with 6 bases in between. Germline V lookup: CDR1 LNHNV, CDR2 YYDKDF (reference sequence). The CDR3 covers 14 residues. The CDR3 nucleotides read TGTGCCACCAGCAGAGGGACAGCCTACAATGAGCAGTTCTTC. Its protein is CATSRGTAYNEQFF.

V gene TRBV28 combines with J gene TRBJ2-3, with D tentatively TRBD2 (7 bases). V lost 6 bases, J lost 9 bases, and 22 bases lay in between. The CDR3 covers 15 residues. Germline V CDR1 and CDR2: MDHEN, SYDVKM. CDR3 nucleotides: TGTGCCAGCAGCCCCCCGGGGGGCGGGTTGGGAACGCAGTATTTT. Its translation: CASSPPGGGLGTQYF.

This chain connects TRBV19 to TRBJ1-1, with TRBD1 identical over 9 bases. V dropped 5 bases and J dropped 8; count of bases not matched to a gene: 9. The CDR3 has 14 residues. CDR1 is LNHDA and CDR2 is SQIVND in the germline V gene (reference sequence). The DNA for the CDR3 is TGTGCCAGTAGTGCCGGGACAGGGCCCTGGGAAGCTTTCTTT. It yields the protein CASSAGTGPWEAFF. Complete variable domain (other parts from reference TRBV19 and TRBJ1-1): DGGITQSPKYLFRKEGQNVTLSCEQNLNHDAMYWYRQDPGQGLRLIYYSQIVNDFQKGDIAEGYSVSREKKESFPLTVTSAQKNPTAFYLCASSAGTGPWEAFFGQGTRLTVV.

V is TRBV21-1 and J is TRBJ2-5; the table's D call of TRBD2 was not tested on the DNA. TRBV21-1 is listed as a pseudogene. This CDR3 has 15 residues. For the CDR3, the DNA is TGTGCCAGCAGCAAAGGAGGGTGGGAGAGGGAGACCCAGTACTTC. Protein sequence: CASSKGGWERETQYF.

V is TRBV7-2 and J is TRBJ2-7; TRBD2 aligns across 10 bases. The CDR3 sequence is 15 residues long. The V and J ends lost 5 bases and 6 bases, in that order; junction bases with no gene match: 10. CDR1 and CDR2 from the germline V gene are SGHTA and FQGNSA. The CDR3 DNA follows: TGTGCCAGCAGCCTCCTGGGTCTAGCGGGAGCCGAGCAGTACTTC. It encodes CASSLLGLAGAEQYF.

The chain combines TRBV2 with TRBJ1-2, with 9 nucleotides matching TRBD1. The germline gives CDR1 SNHLY, CDR2 FYNNEI. The CDR3 consists of 15 residues. V shed 2 bases and J 4 bases; nucleotides not matched to a gene: 5. The CDR3 reads CASSETRQGGYGYTF. The CDR3 DNA follows: TGTGCCAGCAGTGAAACCCGACAGGGGGGCTATGGCTACACCTTC.

J is TRBJ2-7 and V is TRBV11-2; 7 bases line up with TRBD2. The CDR3 spans 14 residues. Germline lookup yields CDR1 SGHAT and CDR2 FQNNGV. The V and J ends lost 0 bases and 12 bases, in that order; junction bases with no gene match: 11. In DNA, the CDR3 is TGTGCCAGCAGCTTAGACCCCACTAGCGCCGCCTGGTACTTC. Its protein is CASSLDPTSAAWYF.

The chain recombines TRBV10-1 with TRBJ1-6, with no clear D. Germline V gene lookup returns CDR1 WNHNN and CDR2 SYGVQD (reference sequence). V was clipped by 3 bases and J by 6 bases, with 0 bases between them. The CDR3 consists of 11 residues. The CDR3 DNA reads as TGCGCCAGCAGTGATAATTCACCCCTCCACTTT. Translated, it gives CASSDNSPLHF.

The CDR3 sequence is CASNPGGIGSNQPQHF. Here the CDR3 DNA reads TGTGCCAGCAACCCCGGGGGGATTGGTAGCAATCAGCCCCAGCATTTT. J is TRBJ1-5 and V is TRBV28; possible D gene TRBD1, 5 bases. Looked up from germline, CDR1 is MDHEN and CDR2 is SYDVKM. V dropped 7 bases and J dropped 0 bases, with 16 bases sitting between them. The CDR3 has 16 residues.

In this sample, this clone turned up once. The V gene is TRBV30, the J gene TRBJ1-3; the D gene is possibly TRBD1 (6 bases). The CDR3 extends over 14 amino acids. The germline gives CDR1 GTSNPN, CDR2 SVGIG (reference sequence). Between the trimmed V and J ends, which lost 8 bases and 0 bases, there was a span of 14 bases. This chain's CDR3 is CAAPGHNSGNTIYF. In DNA, the CDR3 is TGTGCCGCACCGGGACACAACTCTGGAAACACCATATATTTT.

This clone was seen a single time. The chain joins TRBV9 to TRBJ1-2, with a possible D match to TRBD1 (5 bases). Trimming shortened V by 4 bases and J by 0 bases, and 19 bases separated the two germline ends. From germline, CDR1 is SGDLS and CDR2 YYNGEE. This CDR3 has 17 residues. This CDR3 is CASSISPGRDPNYGYTF. In DNA, the CDR3 is TGTGCCAGCAGCATTAGTCCGGGTAGGGACCCTAACTATGGCTACACCTTC.

V is TRBV6-5 and J is TRBJ1-3; D unresolved. Germline CDR1 MNHEY, CDR2 SVGAGI. The V end lost 5 bases, the J end lost 4 bases, and 9 bases lay between the germline ends. CDR3 length: 13 amino acids. This CDR3 is CASSNQRGNTIYF. The CDR3 DNA is TGTGCCAGCAGTAACCAGAGGGGAAACACCATATATTTT.

The sample holds one count of this clone. CDR3 sequence (DNA): TGCGCCAGCAGGATTGAGGGGGCAGATACGCAGTATTTT. Translating gives CASRIEGADTQYF. V is TRBV5-1 and J is TRBJ2-3, with a possible D match to TRBD1 (6 bases). The V gene lost 5 bases and the J gene lost 4 bases, with 11 bases spanning the gap. The CDR3 spans 13 residues. CDR1 is SGHRS and CDR2 is YFSETQ in the germline V gene.

The chain uses TRBV5-4 and TRBJ1-1; D is perhaps TRBD1 (5 bases). V lost 4 bases and J 8 bases, leaving 12 bases between the germline ends. The CDR3 covers 12 residues. CDR1 is SGHNT, CDR2 YYREEE, per germline (reference sequence). The CDR3 sequence: CASSTGWGEAFF. CDR3 coding DNA: TGTGCCAGCAGCACCGGGTGGGGGGAAGCTTTCTTT.

V usage is TRBV21-1 and J usage is TRBJ2-5; TRBD2 is taken as the D call from the table, unchecked against the DNA. TRBV21-1 is a documented pseudogene. The CDR3 totals 19 residues. CDR3 sequence (DNA): TGTGCCAGCATCCCGCCGGCCGGGGGGAGCGGGCGGTTAGGGGAGACCCAGTACTTC. Residues: CASIPPAGGSGRLGETQYF.

The V gene is TRBV7-6, the J gene TRBJ2-7, with 7 bases matching TRBD1. In germline, CDR1 is SGHVS, CDR2 FNYEAQ. Unmatched junction bases numbered 10, after V lost 5 bases and J lost 6 bases. The CDR3 is made up of 14 amino acids. The CDR3: CASSPPDRPGEQYF. CDR3 sequence (DNA): TGTGCCAGCAGCCCCCCGGACAGGCCGGGCGAGCAGTACTTC.

This rearrangement joins TRBV7-3 to TRBJ2-7; the D gene is possibly TRBD2 (6 bases). Germline loops: CDR1 SGHTA, CDR2 FQGTGA. There are 14 residues in the CDR3. Between the trimmed V and J ends, which lost 5 bases and 3 bases, there was a span of 14 bases. This chain's CDR3 is CASSHGGQNYEQYF. The CDR3 nucleotides read TGTGCCAGCAGCCACGGGGGTCAAAACTACGAGCAGTACTTC.

V and J are TRBV6-1 and TRBJ2-1; 12 nucleotides agree with TRBD2. V gave up 4 bases and J gave up 4 bases; unmatched junction bases: 11. Germline V gives CDR1 MNHNS, CDR2 SASEGT. The CDR3 spans 18 residues. The CDR3: CASSGPETSGGDYNEQFF. DNA of the CDR3: TGTGCCAGCAGTGGACCAGAGACTAGCGGGGGCGATTACAATGAGCAGTTCTTC.

This chain links TRBV7-2 with TRBJ2-5; 10 bases align to TRBD2. The V segment lost 1 base and the J segment 5 bases; nucleotides outside the gene matches: 7. This CDR3 contains 16 residues. CDR1 and CDR2 from the germline V gene are SGHTA and FQGNSA. CDR3 sequence: CASSLVGLAGVETQYF. In nucleotides, the CDR3 is TGTGCCAGCAGCTTAGTTGGGCTAGCGGGAGTGGAGACCCAGTACTTC.

This clone showed up just once. V gene TRBV28 combines with J gene TRBJ2-7; 8 bases match TRBD1. J lost 6 bases, V lost 6 bases, and 10 bases had no gene match. The V gene's germline CDR1 is MDHEN and CDR2 SYDVKM. The CDR3 extends over 14 amino acids. For the CDR3, the DNA is TGTGCCAGCAGCGGCCCAGGGGGCCGGGCCGAGCAGTACTTC. Translated: CASSGPGGRAEQYF.

The CDR3 DNA reads TGCGCCAGCAGCTTGGCCTGGGGGGGGCCAGGCTACGAGCAGTACTTC. The encoded protein is CASSLAWGGPGYEQYF. The chain combines TRBV5-1 with TRBJ2-7; TRBD2 is a possible D gene (7 bases). Germline lookup yields CDR1 SGHRS and CDR2 YFSETQ. Trimming took off 0 bases at V and 3 bases at J, with 16 bases between the two ends. The CDR3 is 16 amino acids.

The chain couples TRBV18 to TRBJ2-5; no clear D. Germline assignment: CDR1 KGHSH and CDR2 LQKENI. The ends were cut back, 1 base at V and 0 bases at J, with 3 bases in the middle. This CDR3 spans 13 amino acids. The CDR3 sequence is CASSPQYQETQYF. The DNA of the CDR3 is TGTGCCAGCTCACCACAGTACCAAGAGACCCAGTACTTC.

V usage is TRBV6-1 and J usage is TRBJ2-6; D might be TRBD1 (8 bases). V dropped 5 bases and J dropped 5 bases, with 13 bases sitting between them. The CDR3 loop spans 15 amino acids. CDR1 is MNHNS, CDR2 SASEGT, per germline. The CDR3 sequence: CASSSQGGRANVLTF. The DNA of the CDR3 is TGTGCCAGCAGTTCACAGGGGGGGCGGGCCAACGTCCTGACTTTC.